Included here is one TCR beta chain sequence, with context. This specimen belongs to a study of blood T cell repertoires in COVID-19. In germline, CDR1 is LGHNA, CDR2 YNFKEQ. The CDR3 spans 16 residues. The ends lost 2 bases at V and 4 bases at J; junction bases unmatched: 7. The protocol was immunoSEQ multiplex PCR, while the TCRdb copy is restricted to in-frame clones and leaves out a portion. The repertoire holds roughly 200,000 clones, with roughly 85% as singletons. Material for sequencing was PBMCs or T cells enriched from blood (not recorded which). This receptor was obtained from a man in his forties or fifties who had recovered from COVID-19. The genes are TRBV4-2 and TRBJ1-2; TRBD1 aligns across 10 bases. CDR3 sequence: CASSQMGTGAIYGYTF. The CDR3 region has the DNA TGTGCCAGCAGCCAAATGGGGACAGGGGCTATCTATGGCTACACCTTC.